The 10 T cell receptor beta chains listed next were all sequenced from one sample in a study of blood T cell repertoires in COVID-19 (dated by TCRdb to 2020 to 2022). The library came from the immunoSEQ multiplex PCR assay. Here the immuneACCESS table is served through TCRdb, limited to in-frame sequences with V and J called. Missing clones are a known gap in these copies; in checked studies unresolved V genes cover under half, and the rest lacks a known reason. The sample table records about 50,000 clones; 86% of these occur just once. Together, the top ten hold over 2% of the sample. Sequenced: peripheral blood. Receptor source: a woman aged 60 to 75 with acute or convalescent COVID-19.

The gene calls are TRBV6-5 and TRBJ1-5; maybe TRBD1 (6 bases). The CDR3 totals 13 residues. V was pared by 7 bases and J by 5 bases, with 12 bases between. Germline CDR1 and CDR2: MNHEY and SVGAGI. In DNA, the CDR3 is TGTGCCAGCACCGGGACACTACATCAGCCCCAGCATTTT. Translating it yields CASTGTLHQPQHF.

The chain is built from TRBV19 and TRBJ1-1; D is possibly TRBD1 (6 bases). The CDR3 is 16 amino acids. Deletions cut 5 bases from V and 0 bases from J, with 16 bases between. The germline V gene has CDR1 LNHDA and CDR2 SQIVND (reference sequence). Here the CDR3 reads CASSLRTGTLNTEAFF. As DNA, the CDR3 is TGTGCCAGTAGTCTCAGAACCGGGACACTGAACACTGAAGCTTTCTTT.

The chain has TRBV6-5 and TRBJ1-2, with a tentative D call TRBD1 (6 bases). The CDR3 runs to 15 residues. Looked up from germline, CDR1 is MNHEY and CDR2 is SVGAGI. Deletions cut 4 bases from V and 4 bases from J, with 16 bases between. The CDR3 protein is CASSLPGAPFYGYTF. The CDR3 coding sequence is TGTGCCAGCAGTTTGCCAGGGGCCCCCTTCTATGGCTACACCTTC.

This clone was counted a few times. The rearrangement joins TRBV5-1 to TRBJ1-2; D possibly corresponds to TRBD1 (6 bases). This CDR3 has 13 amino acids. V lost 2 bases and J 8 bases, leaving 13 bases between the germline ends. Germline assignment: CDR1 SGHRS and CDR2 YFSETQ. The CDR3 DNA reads TGCGCCAGCAGCTTAGACGGACAGTACGGCTACACCTTC. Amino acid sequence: CASSLDGQYGYTF.

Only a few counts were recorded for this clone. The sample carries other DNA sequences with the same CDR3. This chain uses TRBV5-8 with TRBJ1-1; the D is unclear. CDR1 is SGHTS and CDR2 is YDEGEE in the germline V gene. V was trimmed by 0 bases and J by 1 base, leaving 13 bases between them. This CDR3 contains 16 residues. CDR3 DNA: TGTGCCAGCAGCTTGGGGGCCCCCATCAAGAACACTGAAGCTTTCTTT. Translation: CASSLGAPIKNTEAFF.

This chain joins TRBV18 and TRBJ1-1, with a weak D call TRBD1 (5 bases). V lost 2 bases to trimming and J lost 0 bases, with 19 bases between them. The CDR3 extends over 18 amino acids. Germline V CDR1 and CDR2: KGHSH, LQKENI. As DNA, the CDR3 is TGTGCCAGCTCACCAAGTTCAGGTACAGGAGCCCTGAACACTGAAGCTTTCTTT. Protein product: CASSPSSGTGALNTEAFF.

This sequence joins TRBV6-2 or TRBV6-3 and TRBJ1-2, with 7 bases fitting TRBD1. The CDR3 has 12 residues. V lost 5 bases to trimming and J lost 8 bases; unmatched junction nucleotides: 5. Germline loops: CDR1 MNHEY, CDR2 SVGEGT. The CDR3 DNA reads TGTGCCAGCAGTATAACAGGGGCCGGCTACACCTTC. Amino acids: CASSITGAGYTF.

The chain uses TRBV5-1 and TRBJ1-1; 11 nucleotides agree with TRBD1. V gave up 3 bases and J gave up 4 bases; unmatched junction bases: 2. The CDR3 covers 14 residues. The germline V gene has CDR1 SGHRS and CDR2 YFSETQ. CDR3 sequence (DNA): TGCGCCAGCAGCTCCGGGACAGGGGGCACTGAAGCTTTCTTT. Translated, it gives CASSSGTGGTEAFF.

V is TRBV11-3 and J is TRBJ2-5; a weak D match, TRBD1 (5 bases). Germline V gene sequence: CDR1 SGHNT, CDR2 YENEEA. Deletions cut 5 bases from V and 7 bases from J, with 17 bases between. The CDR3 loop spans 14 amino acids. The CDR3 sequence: CASSLGPSEPTQYF. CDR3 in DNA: TGTGCCAGCAGCCTGGGGCCCTCCGAGCCGACCCAGTACTTC.

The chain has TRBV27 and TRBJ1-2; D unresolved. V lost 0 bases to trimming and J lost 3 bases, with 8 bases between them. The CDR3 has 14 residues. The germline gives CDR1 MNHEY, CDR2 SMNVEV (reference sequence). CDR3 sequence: CASSLSASHYGYTF. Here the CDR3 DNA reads TGTGCCAGCAGTTTATCGGCCAGTCACTATGGCTACACCTTC.